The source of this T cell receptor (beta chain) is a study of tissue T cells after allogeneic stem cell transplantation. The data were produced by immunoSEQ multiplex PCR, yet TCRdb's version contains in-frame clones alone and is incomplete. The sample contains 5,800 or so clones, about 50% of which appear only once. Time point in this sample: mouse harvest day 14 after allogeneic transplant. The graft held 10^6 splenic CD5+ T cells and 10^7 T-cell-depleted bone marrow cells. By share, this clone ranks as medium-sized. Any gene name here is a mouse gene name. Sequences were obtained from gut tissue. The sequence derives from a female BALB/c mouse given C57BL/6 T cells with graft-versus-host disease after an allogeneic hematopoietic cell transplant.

CDR3 region: CASSLGERLFF. The CDR3 bases that were read are TGTGCCAGCAGTTTGGGCGAAAGATTATTT. The gene calls are TRBV15 and TRBJ1-4; D not certain. The read ends 1 residue shy of where the CDR3 ends; the end is completed using the germline J gene. The germline V gene has CDR1 SGHND and CDR2 FRSKSL. The CDR3 has 11 residues. Trimming took 3 bases from V and 7 from J, leaving 3 bases between them.